A selection of T cell receptor beta chains follows, all from one sample in a study of T cells in Graves' hyperthyroidism and ophthalmopathy. TCRdb used MiXCR to reprocess the multiplex PCR reads, holding one entry per CDR3 protein. This sample has hundreds of thousands of distinct CDR3 sequences, with about 20% found just once. The sequencing input was blood. The receptors here all came from a man between 40 and 49 years old with Graves' ophthalmopathy. Each CDR3 is given with its conserved first and last residue. D genes are given only for firm matches. For some rows the clone size is stated as once, few or many, or as a class when expanded; others skip it.

V	size	J	D	CDR3	DNA
TRBV12-3/TRBV12-4	NA	TRBJ1-6	NA	CASKIGYREGHNSPLHF	TGTGCCAGCAAGATAGGCTACAGGGAGGGCCATAATTCACCCCTCCACTTT
TRBV20-1	few	TRBJ2-5	NA	CSARDSWETQYF	TGCAGTGCTCGGGACTCTTGGGAGACCCAGTACTTC
TRBV12-5	few	TRBJ1-5	NA	CASGLVQPGLQPQHF	TGTGCTAGTGGTTTGGTACAGCCCGGGCTTCAGCCCCAGCATTTT
TRBV7-9	NA	TRBJ2-3	NA	CASSRRTVRDTQYF	TGTGCCAGCAGCCGCCGGACAGTCCGGGATACGCAGTATTTT
TRBV5-1	many	TRBJ1-1	NA	CASSFSSTSTEAFF	TGCGCCAGCAGCTTCTCAAGTACGAGCACTGAAGCTTTCTTT
TRBV30	NA	TRBJ2-7	NA	CALDSSSYEQYF	TGTGCCTTGGACTCAAGCTCCTACGAGCAGTACTTC
TRBV6-1	few	TRBJ1-1	NA	CASSGYRGTEAFF	TGTGCCAGCAGTGGTTACAGAGGCACTGAAGCTTTCTTT
TRBV27	few	TRBJ2-7	NA	CASNPLGRTYEQYF	TGTGCCAGCAACCCGCTGGGCCGTACCTACGAGCAGTACTTC
TRBV5-1	few	TRBJ2-2	TRBD2	CASLAGEVGELFF	TGCGCCAGCCTAGCGGGAGAGGTCGGGGAGCTGTTTTTT
TRBV27	NA	TRBJ2-3	NA	CASRDGSDTQYF	TGTGCCAGCCGGGACGGATCAGATACGCAGTATTTT
TRBV29-1	many	TRBJ2-5	TRBD1	CSVEGTGQETQYF	TGCAGCGTTGAAGGGACAGGCCAAGAGACCCAGTACTTC
TRBV5-1	many	TRBJ2-1	TRBD2	CASSFWTSGGSEQFF	TGCGCCAGCAGCTTCTGGACTAGCGGGGGGAGTGAGCAGTTCTTC
TRBV7-2	many	TRBJ2-3	NA	CASTPAGADTQYF	TGTGCCAGCACCCCCGCCGGGGCAGATACGCAGTATTTT
TRBV14	few	TRBJ1-1	TRBD1	CASSQEDRADTEAFF	TGTGCCAGCAGCCAAGAGGACAGGGCGGACACTGAAGCTTTCTTT
TRBV5-1	few	TRBJ2-3	NA	CASSLLAGQIGTDTQYF	TGCGCCAGCAGCTTGTTGGCCGGACAAATAGGGACAGATACGCAGTATTTT
TRBV4-3	few	TRBJ1-1	NA	CASSQWQGGPEAFF	TGCGCCAGCAGCCAATGGCAGGGTGGCCCTGAAGCTTTCTTT
TRBV4-1	many	TRBJ2-7	NA	CASSQVLGVTYEQYF	TGCGCCAGCAGCCAAGTTCTAGGAGTAACCTACGAGCAGTACTTC
TRBV11-2	many	TRBJ1-1	NA	CASSFSNREAFF	TGTGCCAGCAGCTTCAGCAACAGGGAGGCTTTCTTT
TRBV6-9	NA	TRBJ1-5	NA	CASSYEQPNQPQHF	TGTGCCAGCAGTTATGAACAGCCCAATCAGCCCCAGCATTTT
TRBV6-1	NA	TRBJ1-2	TRBD1	CASREGTGEWYGYTF	TGTGCCAGCAGAGAAGGGACAGGCGAGTGGTATGGCTACACCTTC
TRBV7-9	NA	TRBJ1-1	NA	CASSSRRELEAFF	TGTGCCAGCAGCTCTAGACGAGAACTGGAAGCTTTCTTT
TRBV11-2	many	TRBJ2-5	TRBD1	CASSLSPDRRLQETQYF	TGTGCCAGCAGCTTATCCCCGGACAGGAGACTCCAAGAGACCCAGTACTTC
TRBV7-3	few	TRBJ2-2	NA	CASGPVLNTGELFF	TGTGCCAGCGGCCCCGTGCTTAACACCGGGGAGCTGTTTTTT
TRBV5-1	few	TRBJ2-1	NA	CASSRDGSPYNEQFF	TGCGCCAGCAGCCGCGACGGGAGCCCCTACAATGAGCAGTTCTTC
TRBV9	few	TRBJ1-3	TRBD1	CASSTTGFGNTIYF	TGTGCCAGCAGCACGACAGGGTTTGGAAACACCATATATTTT
TRBV4-2	NA	TRBJ2-3	NA	CASSQGFRDSTTDTQYF	TGTGCCAGCAGCCAAGGTTTTCGGGACTCGACTACAGATACGCAGTATTTT
TRBV2	NA	TRBJ1-5	TRBD1	CASSLGQGFQPQHF	TGTGCCAGCAGCCTGGGACAGGGGTTTCAGCCCCAGCATTTT
TRBV11-2	NA	TRBJ1-3	NA	CASSLDRGWTGNTIYF	TGTGCCAGCAGCTTAGATCGGGGATGGACTGGAAACACCATATATTTT
TRBV7-8	NA	TRBJ2-1	NA	CASSLGVLGGNEQFF	TGTGCCAGCAGCTTAGGGGTACTTGGGGGGAATGAGCAGTTCTTC
TRBV5-4	NA	TRBJ1-1	TRBD1	CASSWDRVDEAFF	TGTGCCAGCAGCTGGGACAGGGTGGATGAAGCTTTCTTT
TRBV18	NA	TRBJ1-2	TRBD1	CASSADRGGYGYTF	TGTGCCAGCTCAGCTGACAGGGGAGGCTATGGCTACACCTTC
TRBV2	NA	TRBJ2-7	NA	CASSGPDFLDEQYF	TGTGCCAGCAGCGGCCCGGACTTCTTAGACGAGCAGTACTTC
TRBV27	few	TRBJ1-1	NA	CASTGNAGRESTEAFF	TGTGCCAGTACCGGAAATGCCGGGAGGGAAAGCACTGAAGCTTTCTTT
TRBV20-1	many	TRBJ2-7	TRBD2	CSASRGETYEQYF	TGCAGTGCTAGCCGGGGGGAGACCTACGAGCAGTACTTC
TRBV7-9	NA	TRBJ2-7	NA	CASSLGESTEQYF	TGTGCCAGCAGCTTAGGGGAATCTACGGAGCAGTACTTC
TRBV11-2	many	TRBJ2-7	TRBD1	CASSPSGDRAYEQYF	TGTGCCAGCAGCCCGAGTGGGGACAGGGCCTACGAGCAGTACTTC
TRBV20-1	few	TRBJ1-6	TRBD1	CSARRTGKDSPLHF	TGCAGTGCTAGAAGGACAGGCAAAGATTCACCCCTCCACTTT
TRBV20-1	NA	TRBJ1-3	NA	CSASSRLSGNTIYF	TGCAGTGCTAGCTCCAGACTCTCTGGAAACACCATATATTTT
TRBV7-2	few	TRBJ2-7	NA	CASSLGEVSHEQYF	TGTGCCAGCAGCTTAGGTGAAGTCTCCCACGAGCAGTACTTC
TRBV5-8	NA	TRBJ1-5	NA	CASSGRDTNQPQHF	TGTGCCAGCAGCGGGCGGGACACCAATCAGCCCCAGCATTTT
TRBV2	many	TRBJ1-1	TRBD1	CASSPGRGQANTEAFF	TGTGCCAGCAGTCCAGGAAGGGGGCAAGCGAACACTGAAGCTTTCTTT
TRBV10-3	many	TRBJ2-7	NA	CAISESEFYEQYF	TGTGCCATCAGTGAGTCAGAGTTCTACGAGCAGTACTTC
TRBV5-1	few	TRBJ1-2	TRBD1	CASSLELGRTGNYGYTF	TGCGCCAGCAGCTTGGAATTGGGCCGGACAGGGAACTATGGCTACACCTTC
TRBV5-6	NA	TRBJ2-4	TRBD1	CASSLPKFRDRDKLAKNIQYF	TGTGCCAGCAGCTTGCCTAAATTCCGGGACAGGGATAAACTAGCCAAAAACATTCAGTACTTC
TRBV20-1	few	TRBJ2-2	NA	CSASRTGELFF	TGCAGTGCTAGTCGGACCGGGGAGCTGTTTTTT
TRBV30	few	TRBJ1-4	NA	CAWSVGSNEKLFF	TGTGCCTGGAGTGTAGGGAGTAATGAAAAACTGTTTTTT
TRBV12-3/TRBV12-4	few	TRBJ1-2	NA	CASSLEGGPNYGYTF	TGTGCCAGCAGTTTAGAGGGAGGACCTAACTATGGCTACACCTTC
TRBV12-3/TRBV12-4	few	TRBJ2-2	TRBD2	CASRGGAGESTGELFF	TGTGCCAGCAGGGGCGGAGCGGGGGAGTCCACCGGGGAGCTGTTTTTT
TRBV11-3	NA	TRBJ2-1	TRBD2	CASSTWTSGANEQFF	TGTGCCAGCAGCACCTGGACTAGCGGGGCCAATGAGCAGTTCTTC
TRBV19	NA	TRBJ1-2	TRBD1	CASKDRIYGYTF	TGTGCCAGTAAGGACAGGATCTATGGCTACACCTTC
TRBV7-8	few	TRBJ2-2	NA	CASITGNTGELFF	TGTGCCAGTATTACAGGGAACACCGGGGAGCTGTTTTTT
TRBV6-5	NA	TRBJ1-6	NA	CASSYSENSPLHF	TGTGCCAGCAGTTACTCTGAGAATTCACCCCTCCACTTT
TRBV12-3/TRBV12-4	many	TRBJ2-5	TRBD2	CASSALSSGETQYF	TGTGCCAGCAGTGCCCTTTCTAGCGGGGAGACCCAGTACTTC
TRBV5-1	many	TRBJ2-1	TRBD2	CASSPHSGGSYNEQFF	TGCGCCAGCAGCCCTCATAGCGGGGGCTCCTACAATGAGCAGTTCTTC
TRBV5-4	few	TRBJ2-5	TRBD2	CASSPGLARKETQYF	TGTGCCAGCAGCCCGGGACTAGCGAGAAAGGAGACCCAGTACTTC